This T cell receptor beta chain was identified in a study of blood T cell repertoires in COVID-19. Sequencing was performed with immunoSEQ multiplex PCR; in TCRdb, only in-frame clones are kept and a portion is missing. The sample carries more than 85,000 clones, 85% recorded once. The clonotype originates from an older man with acute or convalescent COVID-19. The source material was peripheral blood.

CDR3 in amino acids: CASSYVANYGYTF. CDR3 nucleotide sequence: TGTGCCAGCAGTTACGTGGCAAACTATGGCTACACCTTC. This chain uses TRBV6-2 or TRBV6-3 with TRBJ1-2; D gene uncertain. This CDR3 comprises 13 residues. V was pared by 2 bases and J by 2 bases, with 6 bases between. CDR1 and CDR2 (germline): MNHEY, SVGEGT.